Listed here are 11 T cell receptor beta chains from one sample, sequenced in a study of regulatory T cells in long-lasting Graves disease. Noted time point: newly diagnosed GD, antithyroid drugs for less than 3 months. There was RNA extracted from PBMCs, and the TCR library was made from it. With iRepertoire HTBI primers and Arm-PCR of CDR3 regions, TCR beta libraries were built. In TCRdb, the multiplex PCR reads were re-called with MiXCR into one record per CDR3 protein. Of approximately 390,000 distinct CDR3 sequences detected, around 15% appear once; the ten largest clones hold around 20%. This sample was also put to use in a study of T cells in Graves' hyperthyroidism and ophthalmopathy.

Sample: peripheral blood mononuclear cells (PBMCs), taken at new diagnosis, from a patient treated with antithyroid drugs. These receptors all come from a woman younger than 35 with Graves disease.

This clonotype has a count of ten or more. This chain joins TRBV11-2 and TRBJ2-3; possible D gene TRBD2, 6 bases. This CDR3 contains 20 residues. CDR1 is SGHAT, CDR2 FQNNGV, per germline. V gave up 2 bases and J gave up 0 bases, with 24 bases separating them. The CDR3 DNA is TGTGCCAGCAGCTTAAGGTACCCCGGCATAGCGGTATCTAGCACAGATACGCAGTATTTT. Translation gives CASSLRYPGIAVSSTDTQYF. Drawing the rest from reference TRBV11-2 and TRBJ2-3, the complete variable domain is EAGVAQSPRYKIIEKRQSVAFWCNPISGHATLYWYQQILGQGPKLLIQFQNNGVVDDSQLPKDRFSAERLKGVDSTLKIQPAKLEDSAVYLCASSLRYPGIAVSSTDTQYFGPGTRLTVL.

This chain joins TRBV6-2 or TRBV6-3 and TRBJ2-5; 9 nucleotides line up with TRBD1. The CDR3 totals 15 residues. After removal of 5 bases from V and 5 bases from J, the junction contained 9 bases not matched to a gene. Germline loops: CDR1 MNHEY, CDR2 SVGEGT. The CDR3 loop is CASSGPGQGRETQYF. In DNA, the CDR3 is TGTGCCAGCAGTGGACCGGGACAGGGTCGGGAGACCCAGTACTTC.

This clonotype was observed a handful of times. The chain couples TRBV5-1 to TRBJ2-7; D may be TRBD1 or TRBD2 (5 bases each). This CDR3 is 14 amino acids long. Germline-derived CDR1 and CDR2 are SGHRS and YFSETQ. V was pared by 7 bases and J by 0 bases, with 14 bases between. The CDR3, as DNA: TGCGCCAGCGCCTGGGACCGGAGCTCCTACGAGCAGTACTTC. Its translation: CASAWDRSSYEQYF.

This clonotype was detected ten times or more. The chain uses TRBV28 and TRBJ2-1, with 8 bases matching TRBD2. Germline values: CDR1 MDHEN, CDR2 SYDVKM. The CDR3 consists of 16 residues. Losses at the gene ends were 3 bases for V and 1 base for J; bases not matched to a gene: 5. This CDR3 is CASSFVAGQSYNEQFF. CDR3 sequence (DNA): TGTGCCAGCAGTTTCGTAGCGGGGCAATCCTACAATGAGCAGTTCTTC.

This clonotype occurred many times. The chain employs TRBV20-1 and TRBJ2-7; D is perhaps TRBD2 (5 bases). CDR1 DFQATT and CDR2 SNEGSKA come from the germline V gene (reference sequence). Trimming cost V 1 base and J 1 base, with 11 bases left between them. The CDR3 spans 14 residues. The CDR3 region has the DNA TGCAGTGCTAGAGCCCTCCGGGGATCCTACGAGCAGTACTTC. Protein: CSARALRGSYEQYF.

This clonotype was seen ten or more times. V and J are TRBV27 and TRBJ2-1; 11 bases match TRBD2. This CDR3 spans 15 amino acids. Per germline, CDR1 MNHEY and CDR2 SMNVEV (reference sequence). V was clipped by 6 bases and J by 4 bases; unmatched bases: 5. CDR3 region: CASRTGTSGYNEQFF. The CDR3 nucleotides read TGTGCCAGCAGAACCGGGACTAGCGGATACAATGAGCAGTTCTTC.

The sample holds a few counts of this clonotype. At one end the junction does not follow the germline gene, possibly because of a read error. The CDR3 nucleotides read TGCAGTACTAGAGATGGCTTACGGGACAGGGTTAATTCACCCCTCCACTTT. Protein product: CSTRDGLRDRVNSPLHF. J is TRBJ1-6 and V is TRBV20-1, with 9 positions matching TRBD1. Per germline, CDR1 DFQATT and CDR2 SNEGSKA (reference sequence). This CDR3 spans 17 amino acids.

This clonotype was counted at least ten times. The V call is TRBV6-2 or TRBV6-3, the J call TRBJ1-5; D is possibly TRBD1 (5 bases). CDR3 length: 14 residues. V lost 2 bases to trimming and J lost 0 bases, with 5 bases between them. CDR1 MNHEY and CDR2 SVGEGT come from the germline V gene. As DNA, the CDR3 is TGTGCCAGCAGTTACGGACATAGCAATCAGCCCCAGCATTTT. This gives the protein CASSYGHSNQPQHF.

There are many counts of this clonotype. The J gene is TRBJ2-1, the V gene TRBV11-2; 7 nucleotides align to TRBD1. From germline, CDR1 is SGHAT and CDR2 FQNNGV. This CDR3 is built from 16 residues. V was pared by 3 bases and J by 9 bases, with 14 bases of the junction left unmatched. The CDR3 region has the DNA TGTGCCAGCAGCTTCTTCGGAGGACAGGAGAATCCTGAGCAGTTCTTC. This translates into CASSFFGGQENPEQFF.

The table lists this clonotype with many counts. The CDR3 protein is CSARKAGGQETQYF. Written as DNA, the CDR3 is TGCAGTGCTAGAAAAGCGGGGGGGCAAGAGACCCAGTACTTC. V usage is TRBV20-1 and J usage is TRBJ2-5; 10 bases are a match to TRBD2. CDR1 is DFQATT, CDR2 SNEGSKA, per germline (reference sequence). V lost 2 bases and J lost 2; bases outside the gene matches: 2. The CDR3 is 14 residues long.

The chain employs TRBV9 and TRBJ2-3, with 7 bases lining up with TRBD2. The trim removed 3 bases at V and 0 bases at J, leaving 7 bases unmatched. Per germline, CDR1 SGDLS and CDR2 YYNGEE. This CDR3 has 16 amino acids. This CDR3 is CASSAMGGVSTDTQYF. The CDR3 DNA reads TGTGCCAGCAGCGCCATGGGGGGGGTAAGCACAGATACGCAGTATTTT.